The 5 T cell receptor beta chains given below trace back to one sample, sequenced in a study of blood T cell repertoires in COVID-19. Assay: immunoSEQ multiplex PCR; the TCRdb copy retains only in-frame clones and omits some. This table holds about 29,000 clones, about three quarters found once. The sample was peripheral blood. The receptors here all came from a woman in her 70s with active or convalescent COVID-19.

The chain carries TRBV6-5 and TRBJ2-4; TRBD1 matches 11 bases. CDR1 MNHEY and CDR2 SVGAGI come from the germline V gene. The CDR3 is 13 amino acids. V gave up 7 bases and J gave up 8 bases; unmatched junction bases: 4. As DNA, the CDR3 is TGTGCCAGCATGCGGACAGGGGGCCACATTCAGTACTTC. The encoded protein is CASMRTGGHIQYF.

This clone is medium-sized in the sample. The chain links TRBV5-6 to TRBJ2-3, with 13 bases lining up with TRBD2. The CDR3 loop spans 15 amino acids. V dropped 4 bases and J dropped 5; count of bases not matched to a gene: 4. Germline loops: CDR1 SGHDT, CDR2 YYEEEE. The CDR3 coding sequence is TGTGCCAGCAGCAAGACTAGCGGGAGGAAAGATACGCAGTATTTT. Its translation is CASSKTSGRKDTQYF.

This sequence joins TRBV12-3 or TRBV12-4 and TRBJ2-7, with a possible D match to TRBD1 (6 bases). The CDR3 has 13 residues. V lost 5 bases and J 6 bases, leaving 14 bases between the germline ends. This CDR3 is CASSQLQGGEQYF. The CDR3, as DNA: TGTGCCAGCAGTCAGCTACAGGGTGGCGAGCAGTACTTC.

The chain recombines TRBV10-1 with TRBJ1-2; perhaps TRBD1 as D (5 bases). Germline CDR1 is WNHNN and CDR2 is SYGVQD (reference sequence). The CDR3 covers 13 residues. The V end was cut by 6 bases, the J end by 2 bases, with 10 bases between. Written as DNA, the CDR3 is TGCGCCAGCAGCGGGGGGACGAACTATGGCTACACCTTC. Protein sequence: CASSGGTNYGYTF.

This clone was seen once. This chain links TRBV18 with TRBJ1-5; D ambiguous. This CDR3 is 12 amino acids long. V lost 3 bases and J 3 bases, leaving 3 bases between the germline ends. Germline V gene sequence: CDR1 KGHSH, CDR2 LQKENI. The CDR3 DNA reads as TGTGCCAGCTCACCCTACAATCAGCCCCAGCATTTT. This translates into CASSPYNQPQHF.